One sample yielded the 32 T cell receptor beta chains listed below, sequenced in a study of blood T cell repertoires in COVID-19 (dated by TCRdb to 2020 to 2022). Libraries were prepared through the immunoSEQ multiplex PCR assay. TCRdb stores this immuneACCESS table with in-frame sequences only. Part of the clones is absent; in the studies checked, under half of the shortfall reflects unresolved V genes, and no reason is known for the rest. Across this sample there are 280,000 or so clones, with 75% to 90% seen only once. 2.1% of the sample belongs to the ten largest clones. Sequenced input: peripheral blood. These receptors were collected from a woman aged 30 to 39 who had recovered from COVID-19.

This clone was found once. The V gene is TRBV30, the J gene TRBJ1-4; D gene uncertain. Per germline, CDR1 GTSNPN and CDR2 SVGIG (reference sequence). This CDR3 contains 14 residues. The V end was cut by 2 bases, the J end by 8 bases, with 15 bases between. The CDR3 DNA is TGTGCCTGGAGTTGGTGGAAGGAGGAGGAAAAACTGTTTTTT. This gives the protein CAWSWWKEEEKLFF.

The chain joins TRBV6-5 to TRBJ1-1; 9 positions agree with TRBD1. From germline, CDR1 is MNHEY and CDR2 SVGAGI. Trimming at V came to 5 bases and at J to 5 bases, leaving 3 bases not matched to a gene. The CDR3 consists of 13 residues. Here the CDR3 reads CASSMTGGTEAFF. The CDR3 DNA sequence: TGTGCCAGCAGTATGACAGGGGGGACTGAAGCTTTCTTT.

The chain recombines TRBV6-5 with TRBJ1-6; maybe TRBD1 (6 bases). Germline V lookup: CDR1 MNHEY, CDR2 SVGAGI. This CDR3 region has 15 residues. Trimming removed 4 bases at V and 7 bases at J, with 14 bases between. This chain's CDR3 is CASSFSGVGNSPLHF. The CDR3 DNA reads TGTGCCAGCAGTTTTTCAGGGGTAGGGAATTCACCCCTCCACTTT.

This clone was recorded only once. The genes are TRBV5-1 and TRBJ2-3; D perhaps matches TRBD1 (6 bases). In germline, CDR1 is SGHRS, CDR2 YFSETQ. This CDR3 has 15 amino acids. Trimming took 0 bases from V and 5 from J, leaving 13 bases between them. The CDR3 reads CASSLGAGAQDTQYF. Here the CDR3 DNA reads TGCGCCAGCAGCTTGGGAGCAGGGGCGCAAGATACGCAGTATTTT. Based on the CDR3 plus reference TRBV5-1 and TRBJ2-3, the full variable domain is KAGVTQTPRYLIKTRGQQVTLSCSPISGHRSVSWYQQTPGQGLQFLFEYFSETQRNKGNFPGRFSGRQFSNSRSEMNVSTLELGDSALYLCASSLGAGAQDTQYFGPGTRLTVL.

The V call is TRBV18, the J call TRBJ1-3; tentative D call: TRBD1 (5 bases). V shed 1 base and J shed 0 bases, with 16 bases lying between them. The germline CDR1 and CDR2 sequences are KGHSH and LQKENI. The length of the CDR3 is 18 residues. The CDR3 loop reads CASSPQGQSVHSGNTIYF. The CDR3 DNA is TGTGCCAGCTCACCACAAGGACAAAGCGTCCACTCTGGAAACACCATATATTTT. The full variable domain, with the rest looked up from reference TRBV18 and TRBJ1-3, is NAGVMQNPRHLVRRRGQEARLRCSPMKGHSHVYWYRQLPEEGLKFMVYLQKENIIDESGMPKERFSAEFPKEGPSILRIQQVVRGDSAAYFCASSPQGQSVHSGNTIYFGEGSWLTVV.

This clone came up a few times. This chain joins TRBV5-1 and TRBJ2-7; 7 bases align to TRBD1. The CDR3 is 16 amino acids. Trimming cost V 0 bases and J 4 bases; bases outside gene matches: 10. From germline, CDR1 is SGHRS and CDR2 YFSETQ. This CDR3 reads CASSLVSSGQAYEQYF. In DNA form, the CDR3 reads TGCGCCAGCAGCTTGGTCTCCTCAGGACAGGCATACGAGCAGTACTTC.

This clone came up a few times. The CDR3 region has the DNA TGCGCCCAGTACAGGCGCTACTATGGCTACACCTTC. Its translation is CAQYRRYYGYTF. The genes are TRBV23-1 and TRBJ1-2; D perhaps matches TRBD1 (5 bases). Being an ORF, TRBV23-1 has a function that is uncertain. Trimming shortened V by 11 bases and J by 3 bases, and 13 bases separated the two germline ends. This CDR3 contains 12 residues.

The chain joins TRBV12-3 or TRBV12-4 to TRBJ1-1, with 7 bases matching TRBD1. V trimming: 5 bases; J trimming: 3 bases; junction bases outside the gene matches: 3. This CDR3 contains 13 residues. In DNA form, the CDR3 reads TGTGCCAGCAGTACTGGACAGGACACTGAAGCTTTCTTT. It codes for CASSTGQDTEAFF.

V is TRBV6-5 and J is TRBJ2-1; D unresolved. The CDR3 loop spans 11 amino acids. Per germline, CDR1 MNHEY and CDR2 SVGAGI. V gave up 6 bases and J gave up 9 bases, with 9 bases separating them. DNA of the CDR3: TGTGCCAGCAGCCGCGATGGTGAGCAGTTCTTC. Amino acids: CASSRDGEQFF.

The V and J genes are TRBV7-9 and TRBJ1-1; 7 nucleotides line up with TRBD1. In germline, CDR1 is SEHNR, CDR2 FQNEAQ (reference sequence). CDR3 length: 12 residues. J lost 8 bases, V lost 5 bases, and 5 bases had no gene match. DNA for the CDR3: TGTGCCAGCAGCCCAACAGGGGAGGAAGCTTTCTTT. Its protein product is CASSPTGEEAFF. The full variable domain, rest sourced from reference TRBV7-9 and TRBJ1-1, is DTGVSQNPRHKITKRGQNVTFRCDPISEHNRLYWYRQTLGQGPEFLTYFQNEAQLEKSRLLSDRFSAERPKGSFSTLEIQRTEQGDSAMYLCASSPTGEEAFFGQGTRLTVV.

This chain connects TRBV24-1 to TRBJ2-2; 11 positions match TRBD1. CDR3 length equals 17 residues. Germline CDR1 KGHDR, CDR2 SFDVKD. J lost 3 bases, V lost 1 base, and 3 bases had no gene match. The CDR3 DNA follows: TGTGCCACCAGTGATTTAGGACAGGGGGCAGACACCGGGGAGCTGTTTTTT. It yields the protein CATSDLGQGADTGELFF.

The chain employs TRBV3-1 (or the pseudogene TRBV3-2) and TRBJ2-3; a possible D gene is TRBD2 (6 bases). This CDR3 comprises 15 residues. The ends were cut back, 5 bases at V and 2 bases at J, with 14 bases in the middle. Per germline, CDR1 LGHDT and CDR2 YNNKEL (reference sequence). CDR3 bases: TGTGCCAGCAGCGGGGGGAGGATGAACACAGATACGCAGTATTTT. It codes for CASSGGRMNTDTQYF.

The chain has TRBV11-2 and TRBJ2-7, with D tentatively TRBD2 (5 bases). The germline V gene has CDR1 SGHAT and CDR2 FQNNGV. Trimming left V 2 bases short and J 7 bases short, with 9 bases between. The CDR3 is 12 residues long. CDR3 DNA sequence: TGTGCCAGCAGCTTATCGGGGTGGGAGCAGTACTTC. Translating it yields CASSLSGWEQYF.

This clone has just a few counts. The chain carries TRBV24-1 and TRBJ2-5; 8 nucleotides match TRBD1. The CDR3 length is 15 residues. Germline lookup yields CDR1 KGHDR and CDR2 SFDVKD. V gave up 3 bases and J gave up 2 bases; unmatched junction bases: 4. CDR3 nucleotides: TGTGCCACCAGTGATCGAACAGGGGGACAAGAGACCCAGTACTTC. As protein: CATSDRTGGQETQYF.

V gene TRBV28 combines with J gene TRBJ2-3; TRBD2 aligns across 12 bases. This CDR3 has 15 amino acids. Germline CDR1 is MDHEN and CDR2 is SYDVKM. V was clipped by 5 bases and J by 4 bases; unmatched bases: 4. CDR3 in amino acids: CASSKLAGGADTQYF. Written as DNA, the CDR3 is TGTGCCAGCAGTAAACTAGCGGGAGGTGCAGATACGCAGTATTTT.

This chain joins TRBV6-4 and TRBJ2-7; a possible D gene is TRBD2 (5 bases). The CDR3 has 14 amino acids. The germline V gene has CDR1 MRHNA and CDR2 SNTAGT. V was trimmed by 4 bases and J by 3 bases, leaving 13 bases between them. CDR3 coding DNA: TGTGCCAGCAGTGCACAATGGGAGTACTACGAGCAGTACTTC. Translating it yields CASSAQWEYYEQYF.

The chain joins TRBV12-3 or TRBV12-4 to TRBJ1-4; 7 nucleotides line up with TRBD1. There are 13 residues in the CDR3. The J segment lost 7 bases and the V segment lost 6 bases, leaving 5 bases of the junction unmatched. In DNA form, the CDR3 reads TGTGCCAGCAGAGGACAGGTTGGTGAAAAACTGTTTTTT. Its translation is CASRGQVGEKLFF.

This chain connects TRBV14 to TRBJ2-3; D unclear. The germline V gene has CDR1 SGHDN and CDR2 FVKESK. V was trimmed by 4 bases and J by 6 bases, leaving 11 bases between them. This CDR3 region has 13 residues. CDR3 protein: CASSRRLRDTQYF. The CDR3, as DNA: TGTGCCAGCAGCCGACGGTTGCGGGATACGCAGTATTTT.

This chain links TRBV2 with TRBJ1-5; the D gene is possibly TRBD1 (6 bases). V was pared by 7 bases and J by 9 bases, with 19 bases between. Germline V gene data show CDR1 as SNHLY and CDR2 as FYNNEI. CDR3 length: 14 residues. The CDR3 DNA follows: TGTGCCAGCACCGAGGGGACAAGGGGCTCGCCCCAGCATTTT. Translated: CASTEGTRGSPQHF.

The chain links TRBV7-6 to TRBJ2-5, with D possibly matching TRBD1 (6 bases). Germline V CDR1 and CDR2: SGHVS, FNYEAQ. The V gene lost 4 bases and the J gene lost 5 bases, with 17 bases spanning the gap. There are 15 residues in the CDR3. CDR3 coding DNA: TGTGCCAGCAGCTCCTTACAGGGTAGAACGGAGACCCAGTACTTC. Protein: CASSSLQGRTETQYF.

This sequence joins TRBV28 and TRBJ2-1, with TRBD1 identical over 9 bases. The CDR3 length is 17 residues. CDR1 MDHEN and CDR2 SYDVKM come from the germline V gene. V shed 0 bases and J 2 bases; nucleotides not matched to a gene: 5. CDR3 DNA: TGTGCCAGCAGTTTATGGGACAGGGGAATTGCCTACAATGAGCAGTTCTTC. Encoded protein: CASSLWDRGIAYNEQFF.

The J gene is TRBJ2-1, the V gene TRBV11-1; 7 bases are shared with TRBD1. CDR1 and CDR2 from the germline V gene are SGHAT and FQDESV (reference sequence). The CDR3 runs to 15 residues. Trimming took 1 base from V and 7 from J; bases not matched to a gene: 7. CDR3 bases: TGTGCCAGCAGCTTAGTCGGGGACAGAGGGAATGAGCAGTTCTTC. It encodes CASSLVGDRGNEQFF. Full variable domain (missing parts from reference TRBV11-1 and TRBJ2-1): EAEVAQSPRYKITEKSQAVAFWCDPISGHATLYWYRQILGQGPELLVQFQDESVVDDSQLPKDRFSAERLKGVDSTLKIQPAELGDSAMYLCASSLVGDRGNEQFFGPGTRLTVL.

In its sample, this clone was seen once. The V gene is TRBV5-3, the J gene TRBJ2-5; D is unresolved. TRBV5-3 is designated an ORF whose function remains uncertain. Trimming removed 5 bases from V and 5 bases from J, with 28 bases in between. The CDR3 extends over 18 amino acids. The DNA for the CDR3 is TGTGCCAGAAGATTTCAAGGTCGGTTGTGGGTTGAGGTGGAGACCCAGTACTTC. Amino acid sequence: CARRFQGRLWVEVETQYF.

The V and J genes are TRBV6-5 and TRBJ1-4, with D uncertain. The germline V and J ends were trimmed by 8 bases and 0 bases, with 10 bases remaining between them. CDR3 length: 14 residues. Germline V lookup: CDR1 MNHEY, CDR2 SVGAGI. The CDR3 region has the DNA TGTGCCAGCCATTTAGATGCAACTAATGAAAAACTGTTTTTT. Encoded protein: CASHLDATNEKLFF.

The chain combines TRBV25-1 with TRBJ2-7; a weak D match, TRBD2 (6 bases). There are 14 residues in the CDR3. The ends were cut back, 3 bases at V and 0 bases at J, with 9 bases in the middle. Germline V gene data show CDR1 as MGHDK and CDR2 as SYGVNS. The CDR3 region has the DNA TGTGCCAGCAGTGAGCGGGGACCCTCCTACGAGCAGTACTTC. Residues: CASSERGPSYEQYF.

V and J are TRBV9 and TRBJ1-5, with D tentatively TRBD1 (5 bases). V was pared by 2 bases and J by 0 bases, with 6 bases between. Germline values: CDR1 SGDLS, CDR2 YYNGEE. The CDR3 has 14 amino acids. Written as DNA, the CDR3 is TGTGCCAGCAGCGTTGACAGTAGCAATCAGCCCCAGCATTTT. As protein: CASSVDSSNQPQHF.

V usage is TRBV19 and J usage is TRBJ2-7; D is perhaps TRBD1 (6 bases). Per germline, CDR1 LNHDA and CDR2 SQIVND (reference sequence). The CDR3 extends over 15 amino acids. V was clipped by 5 bases and J by 1 base, with 15 bases between them. The CDR3 protein is CASSPVSRGSYEQYF. The CDR3 DNA sequence: TGTGCCAGTAGTCCAGTATCCAGGGGATCCTACGAGCAGTACTTC.

The chain has TRBV28 and TRBJ2-7; 9 nucleotides match TRBD1. The CDR3 covers 16 residues. Unmatched junction bases numbered 9, after V lost 6 bases and J lost 0 bases. Per germline, CDR1 MDHEN and CDR2 SYDVKM. CDR3 amino acids: CASRRTGQGSSYEQYF. CDR3 in DNA: TGTGCCAGCAGGCGCACGGGACAGGGAAGCTCCTACGAGCAGTACTTC.

The chain uses TRBV19 and TRBJ2-5; possibly TRBD1 for D (6 bases). The CDR3 has 16 amino acids. The germline V gene has CDR1 LNHDA and CDR2 SQIVND (reference sequence). Between the trimmed V and J ends, which lost 3 bases and 1 base, there was a span of 15 bases. In DNA, the CDR3 is TGTGCCAGTAGTATTCCGGGCAGGGGTGGCCAAGAGACCCAGTACTTC. It yields the protein CASSIPGRGGQETQYF.

The J gene is TRBJ2-7, the V gene TRBV5-6; perhaps TRBD2 as D (5 bases). Trimming removed 1 base from V and 2 bases from J, with 19 bases in between. The germline CDR1 and CDR2 sequences are SGHDT and YYEEEE. The CDR3 length is 17 residues. CDR3 amino acids: CASSLFFSFDGAYEQYF. As DNA, the CDR3 is TGTGCCAGCAGCTTGTTTTTCTCTTTCGACGGGGCCTACGAGCAGTACTTC.

The chain has TRBV28 and TRBJ2-4, with D possibly matching TRBD1 (5 bases). Trimming stripped 10 bases from V and 0 bases from J, with 13 bases between. From germline, CDR1 is MDHEN and CDR2 SYDVKM. The CDR3 extends over 14 amino acids. DNA of the CDR3: TGTGCCACTATCGGACATCTAGCCAAAAACATTCAGTACTTC. Encoded protein: CATIGHLAKNIQYF.

This chain uses TRBV19 with TRBJ1-4, with D possibly TRBD1 on 5 matching bases. V lost 6 bases and J lost 7, with 18 bases in between. CDR3 length: 15 residues. From germline, CDR1 is LNHDA and CDR2 SQIVND (reference sequence). CDR3 DNA sequence: TGTGCCAGTAGCCATCCGGGGGGATCAGGTGAAAAACTGTTTTTT. As protein: CASSHPGGSGEKLFF.